This TCR beta chain is from a study of T-cell reconstitution after alpha-beta-depleted transplantation in children. Study conclusions and caveats: The high TCRbeta diversity at day 60 in some patients came from surviving recipient T cells and thymic progenitors. From newly produced T cells came most of the T-cell counts and diversity one year after transplant. Two months or so post-transplant, alpha-beta T cells reportedly derived from several hundred expanded graft clones.

A word on this clonotype: Its specificity is not known.

Preparation of the TCRbeta library used unique molecular identifiers. TCRdb reprocessed the PCR reads via MiXCR and lists one record per CDR3 protein. Seen here are more than 200,000 distinct CDR3 sequences, approximately 8% observed once, and the top ten hold about a third. V shed 2 bases and J shed 0 bases, with 13 bases lying between them. CDR3 length: 16 residues. CDR1 and CDR2 (germline): MNHEY, SVGAGI. Source: PBMCs, mostly from graft donor cells, taken 360 days after TCRalphabeta/CD19-depleted stem cell transplant. The TCR comes from a male patient between 2 and 10 years old who had a stem cell transplant for acute myeloid leukemia, so the T cells may come from the graft donor. The J gene is TRBJ1-2, the V gene TRBV6-5, with D hard to call. CDR3 bases: TGTGCCAGCAGTTACGGGTGGACCCCAGCTAACTATGGCTACACCTTC. This gives the protein CASSYGWTPANYGYTF.